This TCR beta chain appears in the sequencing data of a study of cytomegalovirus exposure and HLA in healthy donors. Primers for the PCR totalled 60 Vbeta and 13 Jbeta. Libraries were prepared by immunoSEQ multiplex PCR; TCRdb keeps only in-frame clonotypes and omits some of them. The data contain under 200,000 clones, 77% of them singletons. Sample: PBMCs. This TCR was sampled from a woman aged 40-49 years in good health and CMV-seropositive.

The CDR3 reads CASTRDQGGEQYF. CDR3 sequence (DNA): TGTGCCAGCACTAGAGACCAAGGAGGGGAGCAGTACTTC. The chain is built from TRBV18 and TRBJ2-7; D might be TRBD2 (6 bases). V was clipped by 8 bases and J by 7 bases, with 18 bases between them. Germline CDR1 is KGHSH and CDR2 is LQKENI. The CDR3 is 13 residues long.